These T cell receptor beta chains were read from a single sample in a study of T cell responses to AZD1222 COVID-19 vaccine. TCRdb keeps only in-frame clones here, not all; method: immunoSEQ multiplex PCR. The sample comprises around 140,000 clones, approximately 93% of which are singletons, and approximately 0.96% rests with the top ten. The specimen comprised peripheral blood, sampled on day 0 of MenACWY control vaccination. The receptors were sampled from an adult in good health. CDR3s leave out the opening cysteine and the closing phenylalanine or tryptophan.

cdr3_length	v_call	j_call	cdr3_aa
13	TRBV2	TRBJ2-1	ASSETLGVGGEQF
13	TRBV5-1	TRBJ2-1	ASSPLAGGRVEQF
11	TRBV12-3/TRBV12-4	TRBJ2-5	ASGFWQQETQY
11	TRBV6-2/TRBV6-3	TRBJ2-7	ASSYLPSDEQY
10	TRBV6-2/TRBV6-3	TRBJ1-1	ASSTVNTEAF
11	TRBV11-2	TRBJ1-4	ASSLVMGEKLF
12	TRBV4-3	TRBJ1-1	ASSLDRATGWAF
15	TRBV24-1	TRBJ2-3	ATSSRGAGYGTDTQY
12	TRBV6-5	TRBJ2-7	ASSSTVDSLEQY
12	TRBV2	TRBJ1-4	ASSERRGNEKLF
12	TRBV7-9	TRBJ1-1	ATPGARGNTEAF
15	TRBV4-1	TRBJ1-6	ASSLMDRNSYNSPLH
10	TRBV28	TRBJ2-5	ASSLNLETQY
12	TRBV7-2	TRBJ2-3	ASTPVGITDTQY
11	TRBV6-5	TRBJ1-6	ASRDRADSPLH
9	TRBV13	TRBJ2-7	ASSSGQQQY
12	TRBV28	TRBJ2-7	ASSLPGQGYEQY
13	TRBV6-1	TRBJ1-2	ASREVGQGGNGYT
17	TRBV18	TRBJ1-6	ASSSVRAGVGLRNSPLH
11	TRBV12-3/TRBV12-4	TRBJ1-3	ASSLNGGNTIY
10	TRBV7-9	TRBJ1-1	ASRTGGTEAF
13	TRBV4-1	TRBJ2-2	ASSQPGQAPGELF
10	TRBV3-1/TRBV3-2	TRBJ1-4	ASSQGGEKLF
12	TRBV7-9	TRBJ2-7	ASSTDRGSREQY
11	TRBV11-3	TRBJ2-2	ASSRTRSGELF
13	TRBV19	TRBJ1-5	ASSGGWNSNQPQH
9	TRBV6-5	TRBJ2-2	ASRRAGELF
15	TRBV4-1	TRBJ2-3	ASSQGGLAVSTDTQY
11	TRBV7-6	TRBJ1-2	ASSFRQDYGYT
13	TRBV4-1	TRBJ2-3	ASSQDVRTTDTQY
12	TRBV5-6	TRBJ1-3	ASSQGPLGNTIY
11	TRBV27	TRBJ1-2	ASRRGGSGGYT
15	TRBV4-2	TRBJ1-1	ASSQDAFRGPNTEAF
12	TRBV10-2	TRBJ2-1	ASSESGTSGEQF
12	TRBV2	TRBJ1-2	ASKPLQAANGYT
16	TRBV10-2	TRBJ2-1	ASSESITGSYHVNEQF
12	TRBV6-5	TRBJ1-5	ASSPDSGGQPQH
14	TRBV7-9	TRBJ1-6	ASSSFGVLTHSPLH
16	TRBV5-5	TRBJ2-2	ASSLVAGVATNTGELF
12	TRBV18	TRBJ1-3	ASSPPGSGNTIY
13	TRBV7-8	TRBJ2-7	ASSLYEGGGYEQY
12	TRBV7-6	TRBJ1-1	ASSHTGGSTEAF
14	TRBV6-2/TRBV6-3	TRBJ1-6	ASSQLGQGTDSPLH
11	TRBV19	TRBJ1-2	ASTIRGGYGYT
12	TRBV27	TRBJ2-1	ASSLGGSVNEQF
13	TRBV10-2	TRBJ1-5	ASSRAGRVGEPQH
11	TRBV5-5	TRBJ2-7	ASSLVTGYEQY
15	TRBV4-2	TRBJ1-2	ASSQVPRRTGHYGYT
14	TRBV5-6	TRBJ1-3	ASSLVVTGVGNTIY
12	TRBV7-2	TRBJ2-5	ASSFAGADGTQY
15	TRBV29-1	TRBJ1-6	SVEGSRGSRGNSPLH
11	TRBV7-9	TRBJ1-1	ASSRQAATEAF
14	TRBV27	TRBJ2-2	ASSQRGGRGTGELF
9	TRBV30	TRBJ2-1	AWTFNNEQF